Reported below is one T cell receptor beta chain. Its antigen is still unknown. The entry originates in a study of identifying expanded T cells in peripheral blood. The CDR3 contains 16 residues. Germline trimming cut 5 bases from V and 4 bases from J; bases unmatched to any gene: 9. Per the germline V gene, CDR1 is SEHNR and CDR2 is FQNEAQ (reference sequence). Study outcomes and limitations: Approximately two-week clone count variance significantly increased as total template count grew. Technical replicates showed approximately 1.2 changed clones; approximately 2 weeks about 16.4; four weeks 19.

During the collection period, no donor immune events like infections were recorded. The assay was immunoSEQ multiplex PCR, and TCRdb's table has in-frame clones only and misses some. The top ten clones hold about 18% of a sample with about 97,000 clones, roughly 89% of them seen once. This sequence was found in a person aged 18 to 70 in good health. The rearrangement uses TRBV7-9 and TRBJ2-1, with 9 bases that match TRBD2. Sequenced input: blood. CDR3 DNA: TGTGCCAGCAGCCCCAACGGCGGGGGGGCATACAATGAGCAGTTCTTC. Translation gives CASSPNGGGAYNEQFF. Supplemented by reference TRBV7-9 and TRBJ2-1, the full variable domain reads DTGVSQNPRHKITKRGQNVTFRCDPISEHNRLYWYRQTLGQGPEFLTYFQNEAQLEKSRLLSDRFSAERPKGSFSTLEIQRTEQGDSAMYLCASSPNGGGAYNEQFFGPGTRLTVL.